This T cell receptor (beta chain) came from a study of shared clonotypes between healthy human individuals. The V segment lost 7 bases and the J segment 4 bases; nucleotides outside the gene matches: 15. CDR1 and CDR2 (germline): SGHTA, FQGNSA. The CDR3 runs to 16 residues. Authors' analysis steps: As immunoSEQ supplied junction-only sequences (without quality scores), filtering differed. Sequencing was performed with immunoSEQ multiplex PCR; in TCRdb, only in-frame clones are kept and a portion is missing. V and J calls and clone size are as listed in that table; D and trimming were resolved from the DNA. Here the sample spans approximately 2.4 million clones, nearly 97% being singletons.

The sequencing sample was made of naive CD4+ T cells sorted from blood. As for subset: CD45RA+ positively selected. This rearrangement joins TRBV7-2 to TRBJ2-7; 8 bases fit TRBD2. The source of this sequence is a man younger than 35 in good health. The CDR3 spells CASTARPQRELYEQYF. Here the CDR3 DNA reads TGTGCCAGCACCGCGAGGCCCCAGCGGGAGTTGTACGAGCAGTACTTC.